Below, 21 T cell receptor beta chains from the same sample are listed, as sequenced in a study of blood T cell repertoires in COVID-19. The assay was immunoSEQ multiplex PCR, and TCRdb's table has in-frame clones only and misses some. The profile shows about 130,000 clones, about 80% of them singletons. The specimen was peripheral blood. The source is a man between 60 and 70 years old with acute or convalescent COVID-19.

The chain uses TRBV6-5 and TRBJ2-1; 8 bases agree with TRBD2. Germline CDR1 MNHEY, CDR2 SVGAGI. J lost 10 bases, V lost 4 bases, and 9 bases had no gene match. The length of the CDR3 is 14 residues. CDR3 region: CASSSTGGPWEQFF. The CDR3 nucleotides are TGTGCCAGCAGTTCCACGGGAGGGCCTTGGGAGCAGTTCTTC.

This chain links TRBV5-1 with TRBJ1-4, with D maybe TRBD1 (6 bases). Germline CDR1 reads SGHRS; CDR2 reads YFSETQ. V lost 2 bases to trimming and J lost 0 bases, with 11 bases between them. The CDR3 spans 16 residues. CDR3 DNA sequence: TGCGCCAGCAGCTTTGGACAGTCAACAACTAATGAAAAACTGTTTTTT. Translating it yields CASSFGQSTTNEKLFF.

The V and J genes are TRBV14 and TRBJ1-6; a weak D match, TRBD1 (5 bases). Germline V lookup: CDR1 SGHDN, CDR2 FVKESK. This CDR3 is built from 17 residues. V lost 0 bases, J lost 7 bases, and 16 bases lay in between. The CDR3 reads CASSQDLRSGGNSPLHF. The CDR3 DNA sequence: TGTGCCAGCAGCCAAGATCTCCGATCCGGGGGAAATTCACCCCTCCACTTT.

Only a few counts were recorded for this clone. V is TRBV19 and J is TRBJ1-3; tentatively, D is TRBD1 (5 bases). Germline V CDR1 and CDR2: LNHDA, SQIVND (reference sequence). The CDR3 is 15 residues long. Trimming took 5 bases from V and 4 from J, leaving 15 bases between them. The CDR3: CASSEPGMIGNTIYF. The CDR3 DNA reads TGTGCCAGTAGTGAGCCAGGGATGATAGGAAACACCATATATTTT.

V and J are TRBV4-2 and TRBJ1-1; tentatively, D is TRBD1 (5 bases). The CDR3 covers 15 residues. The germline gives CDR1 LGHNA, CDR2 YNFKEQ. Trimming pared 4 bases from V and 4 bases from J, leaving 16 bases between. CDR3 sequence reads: CASSRPGLPITEAFF. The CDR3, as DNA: TGTGCCAGCAGCCGCCCGGGACTACCGATCACTGAAGCTTTCTTT.

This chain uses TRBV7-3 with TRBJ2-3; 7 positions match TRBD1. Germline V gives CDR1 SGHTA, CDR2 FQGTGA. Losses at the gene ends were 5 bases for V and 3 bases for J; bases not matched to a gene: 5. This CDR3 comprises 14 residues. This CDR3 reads CASSRGQPTDTQYF. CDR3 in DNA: TGTGCCAGCAGCCGGGGACAGCCGACAGATACGCAGTATTTT.

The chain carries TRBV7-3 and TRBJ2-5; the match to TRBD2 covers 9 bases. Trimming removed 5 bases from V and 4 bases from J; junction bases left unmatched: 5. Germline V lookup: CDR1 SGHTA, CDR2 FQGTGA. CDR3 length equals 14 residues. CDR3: CASSQTSGSETQYF. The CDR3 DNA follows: TGTGCCAGCAGCCAAACTAGCGGGTCAGAGACCCAGTACTTC. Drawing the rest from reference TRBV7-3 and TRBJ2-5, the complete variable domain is GAGVSQTPSNKVTEKGKYVELRCDPISGHTALYWYRQSLGQGPEFLIYFQGTGAADDSGLPNDRFFAVRPEGSVSTLKIQRTERGDSAVYLCASSQTSGSETQYFGPGTRLLVL.

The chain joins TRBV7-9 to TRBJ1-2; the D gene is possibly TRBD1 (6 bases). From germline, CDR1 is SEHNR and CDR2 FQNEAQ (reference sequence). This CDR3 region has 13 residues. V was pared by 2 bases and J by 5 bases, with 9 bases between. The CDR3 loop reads CASSLRGGYGYTF. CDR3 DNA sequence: TGTGCCAGCAGCTTAAGAGGGGGTTATGGCTACACCTTC.

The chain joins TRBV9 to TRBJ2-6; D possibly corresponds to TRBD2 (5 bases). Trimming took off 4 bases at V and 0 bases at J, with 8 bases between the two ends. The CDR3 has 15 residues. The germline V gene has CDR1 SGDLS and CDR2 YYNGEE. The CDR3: CASSPRGSGANVLTF. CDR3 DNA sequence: TGTGCCAGCAGCCCCCGGGGCTCTGGGGCCAACGTCCTGACTTTC.

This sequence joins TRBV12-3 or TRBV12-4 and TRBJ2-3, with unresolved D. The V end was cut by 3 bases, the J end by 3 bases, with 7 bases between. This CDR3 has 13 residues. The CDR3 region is CASSFLRTDTQYF. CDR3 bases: TGTGCCAGCAGTTTCCTACGGACAGATACGCAGTATTTT.

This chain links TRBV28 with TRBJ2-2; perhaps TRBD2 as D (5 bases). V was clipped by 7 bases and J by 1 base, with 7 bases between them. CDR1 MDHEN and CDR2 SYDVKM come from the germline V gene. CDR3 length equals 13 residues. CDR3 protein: CASTRGNTGELFF. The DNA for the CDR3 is TGTGCCAGCACCCGGGGGAACACCGGGGAGCTGTTTTTT.

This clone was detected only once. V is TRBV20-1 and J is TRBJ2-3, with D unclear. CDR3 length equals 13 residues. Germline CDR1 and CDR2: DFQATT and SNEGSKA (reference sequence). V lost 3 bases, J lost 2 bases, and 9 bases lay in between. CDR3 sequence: CSASYIFTDTQYF. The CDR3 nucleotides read TGCAGTGCTAGTTATATCTTCACAGATACGCAGTATTTT.

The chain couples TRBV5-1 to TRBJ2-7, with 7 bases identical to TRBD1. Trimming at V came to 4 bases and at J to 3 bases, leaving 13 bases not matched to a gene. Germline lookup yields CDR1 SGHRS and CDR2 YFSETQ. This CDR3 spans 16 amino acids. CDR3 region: CASSPLTGTANYEQYF. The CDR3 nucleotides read TGCGCCAGCAGCCCTCTGACCGGGACAGCCAACTACGAGCAGTACTTC.

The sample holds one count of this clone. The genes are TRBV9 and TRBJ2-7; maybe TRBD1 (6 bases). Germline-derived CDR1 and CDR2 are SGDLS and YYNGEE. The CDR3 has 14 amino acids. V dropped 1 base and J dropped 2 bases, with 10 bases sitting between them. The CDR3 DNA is TGTGCCAGCAGCGTAACCGGACAGACCTACGAGCAGTACTTC. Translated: CASSVTGQTYEQYF.

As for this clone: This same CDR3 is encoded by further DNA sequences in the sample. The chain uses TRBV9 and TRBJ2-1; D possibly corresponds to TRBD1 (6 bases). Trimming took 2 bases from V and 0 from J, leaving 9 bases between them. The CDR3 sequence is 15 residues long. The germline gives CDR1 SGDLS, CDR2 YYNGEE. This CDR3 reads CASSVGQSSYNEQFF. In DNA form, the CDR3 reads TGTGCCAGCAGCGTCGGACAGAGCTCCTACAATGAGCAGTTCTTC.

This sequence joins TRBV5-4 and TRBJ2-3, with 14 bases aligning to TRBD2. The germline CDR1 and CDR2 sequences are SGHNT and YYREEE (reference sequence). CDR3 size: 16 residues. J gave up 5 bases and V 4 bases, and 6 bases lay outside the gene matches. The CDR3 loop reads CASSTRLAGGIDTQYF. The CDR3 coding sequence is TGTGCCAGCAGCACCCGACTAGCGGGAGGGATAGATACGCAGTATTTT.

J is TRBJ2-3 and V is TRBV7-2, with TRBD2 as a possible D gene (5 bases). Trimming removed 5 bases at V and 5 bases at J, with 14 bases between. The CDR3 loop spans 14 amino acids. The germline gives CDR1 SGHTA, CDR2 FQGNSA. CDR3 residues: CASSLWAGGDTQYF. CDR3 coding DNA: TGTGCCAGCAGCCTATGGGCTGGAGGAGATACGCAGTATTTT.

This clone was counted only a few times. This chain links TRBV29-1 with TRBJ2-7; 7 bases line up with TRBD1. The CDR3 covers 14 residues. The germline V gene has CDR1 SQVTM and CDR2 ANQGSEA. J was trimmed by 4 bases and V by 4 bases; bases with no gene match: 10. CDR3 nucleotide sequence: TGCAGCGTTGTAGTGAGCAGGGGGTTTTACGAGCAGTACTTC. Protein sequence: CSVVVSRGFYEQYF.

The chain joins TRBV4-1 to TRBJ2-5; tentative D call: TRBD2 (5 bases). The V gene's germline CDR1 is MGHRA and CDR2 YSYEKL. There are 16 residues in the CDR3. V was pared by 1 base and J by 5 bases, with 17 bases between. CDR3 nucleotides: TGCGCCAGCAGCCAAGTTCCCCTTGGTAGGGAGGAGACCCAGTACTTC. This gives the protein CASSQVPLGREETQYF.

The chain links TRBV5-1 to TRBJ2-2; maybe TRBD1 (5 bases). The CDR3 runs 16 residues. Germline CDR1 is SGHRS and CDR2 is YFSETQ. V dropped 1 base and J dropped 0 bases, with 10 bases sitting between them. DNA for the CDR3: TGCGCCAGCAGCTTGCATTTACAGGCGAACACCGGGGAGCTGTTTTTT. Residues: CASSLHLQANTGELFF.

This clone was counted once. CDR3 amino acids: CASSLSQGAKYNSPLHF. Here the CDR3 DNA reads TGTGCCAGCAGTCTTTCACAGGGGGCGAAGTATAATTCACCCCTCCACTTT. The chain employs TRBV27 and TRBJ1-6, with 9 positions matching TRBD1. Germline assignment: CDR1 MNHEY and CDR2 SMNVEV (reference sequence). Trimming removed 5 bases from V and 4 bases from J; junction bases left unmatched: 9. CDR3 length: 17 amino acids.